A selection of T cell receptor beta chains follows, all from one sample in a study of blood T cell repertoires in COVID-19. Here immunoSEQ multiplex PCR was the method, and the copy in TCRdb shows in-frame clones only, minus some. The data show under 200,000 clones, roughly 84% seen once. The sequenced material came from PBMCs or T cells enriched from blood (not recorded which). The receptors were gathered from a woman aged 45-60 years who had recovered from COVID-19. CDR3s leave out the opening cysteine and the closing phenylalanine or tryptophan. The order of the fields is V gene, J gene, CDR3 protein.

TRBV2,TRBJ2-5,ASRETSGKETQY
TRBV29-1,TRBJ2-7,SVEDRTSYEQY
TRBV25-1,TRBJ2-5,ASSDPGGPQETQY
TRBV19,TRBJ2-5,ASSTETGVETQY
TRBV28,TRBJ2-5,ASSYKTGDSGQETQY
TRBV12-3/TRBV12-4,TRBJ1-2,ASSLGQGYGYT
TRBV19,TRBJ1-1,ASMRDIKGDTEAF
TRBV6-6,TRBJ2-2,ASRRQGTGELF
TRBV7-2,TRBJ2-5,ASSSDRGETQY
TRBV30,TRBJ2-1,AWKGGEFSYNEQF
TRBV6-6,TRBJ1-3,ASSPKGQGNIKAGNTIY
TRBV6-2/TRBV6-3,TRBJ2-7,ASTPSGGPHEQY
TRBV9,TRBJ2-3,ASSVSLAGEDTQY